This T cell receptor beta chain was recovered during a study of blood T cell repertoires in COVID-19. V lost 3 bases to trimming and J lost 5 bases, with 6 bases between them. Germline V gene data show CDR1 as SGHTA and CDR2 as FQGNSA. The CDR3 length is 12 residues. Clones were read by immunoSEQ multiplex PCR, and TCRdb kept only the in-frame ones, dropping some. Here the sample spans about 350,000 clones, roughly 84% being singletons. This chain connects TRBV7-2 to TRBJ2-3; D gene ambiguous. The sequence was obtained from a woman aged 30 to 39 who had recovered from COVID-19. Sequences were obtained from PBMCs or T cells enriched from blood (not recorded which). The CDR3 DNA is TGTGCCAGCAGCTTCTCTTTAGATACGCAGTATTTT. This gives the protein CASSFSLDTQYF. Full variable domain (outside the CDR3, taken from reference TRBV7-2 and TRBJ2-3): GAGVSQSPSNKVTEKGKDVELRCDPISGHTALYWYRQSLGQGLEFLIYFQGNSAPDKSGLPSDRFSAERTGGSVSTLTIQRTQQEDSAVYLCASSFSLDTQYFGPGTRLTVL.